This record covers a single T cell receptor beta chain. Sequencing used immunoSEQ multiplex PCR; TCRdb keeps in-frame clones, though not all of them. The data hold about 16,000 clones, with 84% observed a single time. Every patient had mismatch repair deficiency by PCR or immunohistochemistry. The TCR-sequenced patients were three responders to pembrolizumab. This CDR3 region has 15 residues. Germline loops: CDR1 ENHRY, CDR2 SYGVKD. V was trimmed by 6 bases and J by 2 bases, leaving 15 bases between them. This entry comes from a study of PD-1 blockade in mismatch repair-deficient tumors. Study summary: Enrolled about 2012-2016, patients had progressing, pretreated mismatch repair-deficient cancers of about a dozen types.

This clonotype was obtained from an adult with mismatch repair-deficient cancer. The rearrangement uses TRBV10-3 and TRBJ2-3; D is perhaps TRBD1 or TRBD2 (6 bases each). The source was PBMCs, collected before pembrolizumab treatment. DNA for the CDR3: TGTGCCATCAGGGGGGGCGCGGCTCTCACAGATACGCAGTATTTT. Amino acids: CAIRGGAALTDTQYF.